A selection of T cell receptor beta chains follows, all from one sample in a study of blood T cell repertoires in COVID-19. Clones were sequenced by immunoSEQ multiplex PCR, and TCRdb holds only the in-frame ones, with some missing. The repertoire holds approximately 240,000 clones, with approximately 86% as singletons. Input material: peripheral blood. Every receptor here comes from a woman in her 30s who had recovered from COVID-19. Each CDR3 is given with its conserved first and last residue. A D gene is named only where the DNA matches it firmly. Only some rows state a clone size, as once, few, many or a class for expanded clones.

v_call	j_call	clone_size	d_call	cdr3_aa	cdr3_nt
TRBV7-9	TRBJ1-2	-	-	CASSLEQGNYGYTF	TGTGCCAGCAGCTTAGAGCAGGGTAACTATGGCTACACCTTC
TRBV7-6	TRBJ2-7	-	-	CASSLAGEAYEQYF	TGTGCCAGCAGCTTAGCAGGGGAAGCCTACGAGCAGTACTTC
TRBV9	TRBJ2-3	-	TRBD2	CASSERGHSTDTQYF	TGTGCCAGCAGCGAGCGGGGCCATAGCACAGATACGCAGTATTTT
TRBV15	TRBJ1-2	-	TRBD1	CATSKPGTGYGYTF	TGTGCCACCAGCAAACCTGGGACAGGCTATGGCTACACCTTC
TRBV5-4	TRBJ2-1	once	TRBD1	CASSSTGNEQFF	TGTGCCAGCAGCTCGACAGGGAATGAGCAGTTCTTC
TRBV12-3/TRBV12-4	TRBJ1-1	-	-	CASSLRGIRAFF	TGTGCCAGCAGTTTAAGAGGGATCCGAGCTTTCTTT
TRBV9	TRBJ2-3	-	-	CASSVSGSPDTQYF	TGTGCCAGCAGCGTATCGGGGTCGCCAGATACGCAGTATTTT
TRBV11-3	TRBJ1-2	-	TRBD1	CASSNYRGRRYGYTF	TGTGCCAGCAGCAACTACAGGGGGCGCCGGTATGGCTACACCTTC
TRBV5-5	TRBJ1-5	-	-	CASSLSGDSNQPQHF	TGTGCCAGCAGCCTCAGCGGGGACAGCAATCAGCCCCAGCATTTT
TRBV5-1	TRBJ2-5	-	-	CASSLGQVQETQYF	TGCGCCAGCAGCTTGGGACAGGTCCAAGAGACCCAGTACTTC
TRBV27	TRBJ1-1	-	-	CASSFGGVLAEAFF	TGTGCCAGCAGTTTTGGGGGGGTATTGGCTGAAGCTTTCTTT
TRBV6-6	TRBJ2-3	-	TRBD2	CASTLRGGVDTQYF	TGTGCCAGCACGTTGCGGGGGGGCGTAGATACGCAGTATTTT
TRBV2	TRBJ1-2	few	TRBD1	CASSQGADYGYTF	TGTGCCAGCAGCCAGGGGGCGGACTATGGCTACACCTTC
TRBV6-5	TRBJ2-5	-	TRBD1	CASQILQGTQETQYF	TGTGCCAGCCAAATACTACAGGGGACCCAAGAGACCCAGTACTTC
TRBV7-6	TRBJ1-6	-	TRBD1	CASSWGQGSPLHF	TGTGCCAGCAGCTGGGGACAGGGTTCACCCCTCCACTTT
TRBV6-2/TRBV6-3	TRBJ1-2	-	-	CASSYSSGSYYGYTF	TGTGCCAGCAGTTACTCGTCTGGCTCGTACTATGGCTACACCTTC
TRBV5-4	TRBJ1-2	-	TRBD1	CASSLGGQGSGYTF	TGTGCCAGCAGCTTGGGGGGACAGGGAAGTGGCTACACCTTC
TRBV28	TRBJ2-5	-	TRBD2	CASSIAGDETQYF	TGTGCCAGCAGCATAGCGGGGGATGAGACCCAGTACTTC
TRBV2	TRBJ2-1	once	TRBD2	CASSNGLAGGQNEQFF	TGTGCCAGCAGTAATGGACTAGCGGGGGGTCAAAATGAGCAGTTCTTC
TRBV18	TRBJ1-3	-	-	CASSSTDVSGNTIYF	TGTGCCAGCTCTTCGACAGACGTCTCTGGAAACACCATATATTTT
TRBV19	TRBJ1-1	few	TRBD1	CARPYRGGDAEAFF	TGTGCCAGACCCTACAGGGGGGGAGACGCTGAAGCTTTCTTT
TRBV9	TRBJ1-4	-	-	CASSVAAGSRWGEKLFF	TGTGCCAGCAGCGTAGCGGCGGGGAGTAGATGGGGCGAAAAACTGTTTTTT
TRBV3-1/TRBV3-2	TRBJ2-5	-	-	CASSQDGGRETQYF	TGTGCCAGCAGCCAAGACGGGGGGCGGGAGACCCAGTACTTC
TRBV4-2	TRBJ1-5	-	TRBD1	CASSQGTGENQPQHF	TGTGCCAGCAGCCAAGGGACAGGAGAAAATCAGCCCCAGCATTTT
TRBV12-5	TRBJ1-5	-	TRBD1	CASGLYGRGTGRYQPQHF	TGTGCTAGTGGTCTCTACGGACGGGGGACAGGCCGGTATCAGCCCCAGCATTTT
TRBV11-2	TRBJ2-1	-	TRBD2	CASSQLAGGQNEQFF	TGTGCCAGCAGTCAACTAGCGGGGGGGCAAAATGAGCAGTTCTTC
TRBV19	TRBJ2-7	-	-	CASSIGGGFYEQYF	TGTGCCAGTAGTATCGGTGGGGGGTTCTACGAGCAGTACTTC
TRBV5-1	TRBJ2-7	-	TRBD2	CASSLAEGRGAPYEQYF	TGCGCCAGCAGCTTGGCCGAAGGGCGGGGGGCCCCCTACGAGCAGTACTTC
TRBV4-3	TRBJ1-2	-	TRBD1	CASGYGQGAGYGYTF	TGCGCCAGCGGCTACGGACAGGGGGCAGGCTATGGCTACACCTTC
TRBV7-3	TRBJ1-1	-	-	CASSSPTVNTEAFF	TGTGCCAGCAGCTCTCCGACAGTGAACACTGAAGCTTTCTTT
TRBV2	TRBJ1-3	-	-	CASSGTPTENTIYF	TGTGCCAGCAGTGGAACACCGACAGAAAACACCATATATTTT
TRBV5-1	TRBJ1-6	-	-	CASSLDRNSPLHF	TGCGCCAGCAGCTTGGACAGAAACTCACCCCTCCACTTT
TRBV4-1	TRBJ1-4	-	TRBD1	CASSQEKDRADGDGEKLFF	TGCGCCAGCAGCCAAGAGAAGGACAGGGCCGACGGGGATGGCGAAAAACTGTTTTTT
TRBV7-2	TRBJ2-2	-	-	CASSRITGSNTGELFF	TGTGCCAGCAGCCGCATAACAGGGTCCAACACCGGGGAGCTGTTTTTT
TRBV4-3	TRBJ1-1	-	TRBD1	CASSQEGAGQTEAFF	TGCGCCAGCAGCCAAGAGGGGGCGGGACAGACTGAAGCTTTCTTT
TRBV4-2	TRBJ2-5	-	TRBD2	CASSQELAGGRAQETQYF	TGTGCCAGCAGCCAAGAGTTAGCGGGGGGCAGAGCGCAAGAGACCCAGTACTTC
TRBV19	TRBJ2-2	-	TRBD2	CASKGGLGLEPGELFF	TGTGCCAGTAAAGGAGGTCTAGGACTAGAACCCGGGGAGCTGTTTTTT
TRBV2	TRBJ2-1	once	TRBD2	CASRDLAGGRNEQFF	TGTGCCAGCAGAGACTTAGCGGGGGGGCGTAATGAGCAGTTCTTC
TRBV18	TRBJ1-6	-	-	CASSLAGFYNSPLHF	TGTGCCAGCTCACTCGCAGGATTCTATAATTCACCCCTCCACTTT
TRBV6-5	TRBJ2-3	-	TRBD2	CASILAGGDTQYF	TGTGCCAGCATTCTAGCGGGGGGAGATACGCAGTATTTT
TRBV10-3	TRBJ2-7	-	TRBD2	CAISVNSGGNEQYF	TGTGCCATCAGTGTGAATAGCGGGGGAAACGAGCAGTACTTC
TRBV3-1/TRBV3-2	TRBJ2-2	-	TRBD2	CASSQDPGGTGELFF	TGTGCCAGCAGCCAAGATCCGGGGGGGACCGGGGAGCTGTTTTTT
TRBV23-1	TRBJ1-3	once	TRBD1	CASNQGGQAYSGNTIYF	TGCGCCAGCAACCAGGGGGGACAGGCTTACTCTGGAAACACCATATATTTT
TRBV3-1/TRBV3-2	TRBJ1-6	few	-	CASSQGGNNSPLHF	TGTGCCAGCAGCCAGGGGGGGAATAATTCACCCCTCCACTTT
TRBV6-5	TRBJ1-2	-	-	CASSYSSGIYGYTF	TGTGCCAGCAGTTACTCAAGCGGGATTTATGGCTACACCTTC
TRBV5-6	TRBJ2-4	-	-	CASSLVRLQGNIQYF	TGTGCCAGCAGCTTGGTTCGTTTGCAGGGAAACATTCAGTACTTC
TRBV6-5	TRBJ1-2	-	-	CASRRITGNYGYTF	TGTGCCAGCAGACGGATAACAGGGAACTATGGCTACACCTTC
TRBV11-2	TRBJ2-3	-	-	CASSLGLQGVGGTDTQYF	TGTGCCAGCAGCTTAGGACTACAGGGTGTTGGGGGCACAGATACGCAGTATTTT
TRBV11-3	TRBJ2-7	-	TRBD1	CASSQGTGNTYEQYF	TGTGCCAGCAGCCAAGGGACAGGGAATACCTACGAGCAGTACTTC
TRBV2	TRBJ1-2	-	TRBD1	CAIRGASYGYTF	TGTGCCATCAGGGGGGCGAGTTATGGCTACACCTTC
TRBV23-1	TRBJ2-2	once	TRBD1	CASSQSWGTGVNTGELFF	TGCGCCAGCAGTCAATCTTGGGGGACAGGGGTCAACACCGGGGAGCTGTTTTTT
TRBV11-2	TRBJ1-1	-	TRBD1	CASSKPTGATEAFF	TGTGCCAGCAGCAAACCAACAGGGGCCACTGAAGCTTTCTTT